This TCR beta chain was sequenced during a study of neurological immune-mediated disorders. Study as a whole: The roughly 34 multiple sclerosis patients comprised 31 that were relapsing-remitting and 3 that were secondary progressive.

The team produced cDNA through 5'RACE using 10-nucleotide random UMIs. TCRdb reprocessed the 5' RACE reads via MiXCR and lists one record per CDR3 protein. The table shows 50,000 to 65,000 distinct CDR3 sequences, with under 5.5% occurring only once. The starting material, 2 million PBMCs stored at -80 C, gave rise to the unsorted libraries. There are many counts of this clonotype. Its antigen remains unknown. The germline V gene encodes CDR1 MGHRA and CDR2 YSYEKL. There are 15 residues in the CDR3. The trim removed 4 bases at V and 5 bases at J, leaving 9 bases unmatched. General observations from the study: The highest TCR clonal expansion occurred in HTLV-1-associated myelopathy; multiple sclerosis fell below healthy controls.

The source material was PBMCs. The TCR originated in a woman aged 45-65 years with multiple sclerosis. The chain carries TRBV4-1 and TRBJ2-5; 8 positions agree with TRBD1. CDR3 nucleotides: TGCGCCAGCAGCCTCCAGGGGGCAGGGGTGGAGACCCAGTACTTC. Protein: CASSLQGAGVETQYF.